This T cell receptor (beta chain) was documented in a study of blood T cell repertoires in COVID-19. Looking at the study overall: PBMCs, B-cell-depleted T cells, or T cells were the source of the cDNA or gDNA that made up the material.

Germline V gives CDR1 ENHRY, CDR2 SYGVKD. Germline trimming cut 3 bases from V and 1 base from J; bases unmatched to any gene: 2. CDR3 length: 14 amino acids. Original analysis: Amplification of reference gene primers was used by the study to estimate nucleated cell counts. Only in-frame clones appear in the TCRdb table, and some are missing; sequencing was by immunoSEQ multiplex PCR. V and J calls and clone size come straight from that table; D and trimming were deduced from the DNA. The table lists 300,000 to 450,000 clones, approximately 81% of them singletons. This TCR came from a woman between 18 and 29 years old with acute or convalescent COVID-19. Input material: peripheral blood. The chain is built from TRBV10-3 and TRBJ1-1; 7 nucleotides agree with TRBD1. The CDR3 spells CAISDRQGNTEAFF. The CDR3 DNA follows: TGTGCCATCAGTGACCGACAGGGGAACACTGAAGCTTTCTTT.